These 25 T cell receptor beta chains share one sample of origin, sequenced in a study of T-cell memory formation after mild COVID-19. TCRdb re-called the 5' RACE reads through MiXCR, storing one row per CDR3 protein. The table records a few hundred thousand distinct CDR3 sequences, roughly 17% of them present only once. Sequences were obtained from PBMCs or a T cell subset sorted from them (not recorded which). The origin of the receptors is a man between 18 and 35 years old who had mild COVID-19 (a few samples of this study predate the infection). Cell type and time point are not known.

This clonotype was detected a few times. This chain connects TRBV7-3 to TRBJ2-7, with 8 positions matching TRBD1. Losses at the gene ends were 4 bases for V and 5 bases for J; bases not matched to a gene: 4. The CDR3 is 13 amino acids. CDR1 and CDR2 (germline): SGHTA, FQGTGA. CDR3 nucleotide sequence: TGTGCCAGCAGCTCGCAGACAGGGGACGAGCAGTACTTC. Amino acids: CASSSQTGDEQYF.

This clonotype was seen more than once but under ten times. The CDR3 loop reads CASSSATGTDTQYF. The CDR3 DNA is TGTGCCAGCAGCTCCGCGACAGGGACAGATACGCAGTATTTT. The J gene is TRBJ2-3, the V gene TRBV7-3; TRBD1 aligns across 7 bases. V gave up 4 bases and J gave up 3 bases; unmatched junction bases: 4. Germline assignment: CDR1 SGHTA and CDR2 FQGTGA. This CDR3 contains 14 residues.

The chain recombines TRBV5-1 with TRBJ2-1; possible D gene TRBD2, 5 bases. This CDR3 contains 14 residues. The germline V and J ends were trimmed by 2 bases and 9 bases, with 15 bases remaining between them. Germline CDR1 and CDR2: SGHRS and YFSETQ. The CDR3 reads CASSFGDLGSEQFF. As DNA, the CDR3 is TGCGCCAGCAGCTTCGGGGATTTAGGGTCTGAGCAGTTCTTC.

This clonotype has more than one count but fewer than ten. This rearrangement joins TRBV19 to TRBJ1-2; 7 bases map to TRBD1. The CDR3 spans 17 residues. Per the germline V gene, CDR1 is LNHDA and CDR2 is SQIVND (reference sequence). Unmatched junction bases numbered 13, after V lost 0 bases and J lost 6 bases. The CDR3, as DNA: TGTGCCAGTAGTATAGATCTTCCATTTGGGACAGAAGATGGCTACACCTTC. It encodes CASSIDLPFGTEDGYTF.

This rearrangement joins TRBV12-3 or TRBV12-4 to TRBJ2-2; D possibly corresponds to TRBD1 (6 bases). The CDR3 runs 16 residues. Deletions cut 2 bases from V and 4 bases from J, with 14 bases between. Here the CDR3 reads CASSLFPGASTGELFF. CDR3 bases: TGTGCCAGCAGTTTATTTCCAGGGGCGAGCACCGGGGAGCTGTTTTTT.

The chain carries TRBV20-1 and TRBJ2-5; perhaps D is TRBD1 or TRBD2 (7 bases each). V dropped 7 bases and J dropped 4 bases, with 19 bases sitting between them. CDR3 length: 14 amino acids. Germline values: CDR1 DFQATT, CDR2 SNEGSKA (reference sequence). The chain's CDR3 is CSVADRRGGETQYF. CDR3 nucleotides: TGCAGTGTCGCGGACAGGAGGGGGGGAGAGACCCAGTACTTC.

V gene TRBV4-2 combines with J gene TRBJ2-5; TRBD1 matches at 11 bases. The germline V gene encodes CDR1 LGHNA and CDR2 YNFKEQ. This CDR3 region has 19 residues. Trimming cost V 2 bases and J 4 bases; bases outside gene matches: 15. CDR3 protein: CASSQHSKGDRGTRETQYF. CDR3 bases: TGTGCCAGCAGCCAACACTCAAAGGGGGACAGGGGGACTCGAGAGACCCAGTACTTC.

V gene TRBV9 combines with J gene TRBJ2-3; 8 bases are shared with TRBD2. The CDR3 contains 15 residues. V dropped 6 bases and J dropped 3; count of bases not matched to a gene: 9. Germline V gene lookup returns CDR1 SGDLS and CDR2 YYNGEE. CDR3 DNA: TGTGCCAGCAACCCCGGGACTAGGTGGACAGATACGCAGTATTTT. Encoded protein: CASNPGTRWTDTQYF.

The chain is built from TRBV20-1 and TRBJ1-6; D ambiguous. Germline V lookup: CDR1 DFQATT, CDR2 SNEGSKA (reference sequence). V was shortened by 3 bases and J by 13 bases, with 16 bases between the two germline ends. The CDR3 extends over 13 amino acids. The chain's CDR3 is CSASSQIKTPLHF. The DNA for the CDR3 is TGCAGTGCTAGTTCCCAAATTAAAACGCCCCTCCACTTT.

The J gene is TRBJ1-2, the V gene TRBV6-5, with TRBD1 identical over 11 bases. J gave up 6 bases and V 6 bases, and 6 bases lay outside the gene matches. CDR1 and CDR2 (germline): MNHEY, SVGAGI. This CDR3 contains 14 residues. The DNA for the CDR3 is TGTGCCAGCAGATCCGGACAGGGGGCGGATGGCTACACCTTC. As protein: CASRSGQGADGYTF.

This clonotype was counted many times. This sequence joins TRBV5-5 and TRBJ2-4; TRBD1 or TRBD2 may be the D gene (5 bases each). From germline, CDR1 is SGHKS and CDR2 YYEKEE (reference sequence). The V and J ends lost 4 bases and 7 bases respectively, with 15 bases between them. This CDR3 region has 14 residues. In DNA form, the CDR3 reads TGTGCCAGCAGCGCCGGGCTAGAGGGGAACATTCAGTACTTC. Translating gives CASSAGLEGNIQYF.

This clonotype was observed many times. The CDR3 DNA reads as TGTGCCAGCTCACGGCAGGGACCGACCGACAATCAGCCCCAGCATTTT. As protein: CASSRQGPTDNQPQHF. The J gene is TRBJ1-5, the V gene TRBV18; D may be TRBD1 (5 bases). This CDR3 has 16 amino acids. In germline, CDR1 is KGHSH, CDR2 LQKENI. The germline V and J ends were trimmed by 4 bases and 3 bases, with 16 bases remaining between them.

The chain couples TRBV27 to TRBJ2-1, with TRBD2 matching over 8 bases. V trimming: 6 bases; J trimming: 2 bases; junction bases outside the gene matches: 9. Germline CDR1 reads MNHEY; CDR2 reads SMNVEV (reference sequence). This CDR3 has 16 residues. CDR3 amino acids: CASRGGETSAYNEQFF. In nucleotides, the CDR3 is TGTGCCAGCAGAGGAGGGGAGACTAGCGCCTACAATGAGCAGTTCTTC.

This clonotype was observed a handful of times. The chain links TRBV7-8 to TRBJ2-3, with 7 bases matching TRBD1. Germline CDR1 is SGHVS and CDR2 is FQNEAQ. The CDR3 contains 16 residues. With 3 bases clipped from V and 0 bases from J, the junction kept 6 bases outside the gene matches. CDR3 residues: CASSLRGGTSTDTQYF. CDR3 nucleotide sequence: TGTGCCAGCAGCTTGCGAGGGGGCACTAGCACAGATACGCAGTATTTT.

The V gene is TRBV6-1, the J gene TRBJ2-3, with a tentative D call TRBD2 (5 bases). Trimming stripped 0 bases from V and 1 base from J, with 14 bases between. From germline, CDR1 is MNHNS and CDR2 SASEGT. This CDR3 spans 17 amino acids. CDR3 residues: CASSEAMRARGTDTQYF. Here the CDR3 DNA reads TGTGCCAGCAGTGAAGCGATGAGGGCACGGGGCACAGATACGCAGTATTTT.

The chain recombines TRBV10-3 with TRBJ1-1; D not resolved. The CDR3 covers 15 residues. Germline loops: CDR1 ENHRY, CDR2 SYGVKD. Trimming left V 3 bases short and J 2 bases short, with 13 bases between. CDR3 loop: CAISDLERVNTEAFF. The CDR3, as DNA: TGTGCCATCAGTGACCTGGAGCGGGTCAACACTGAAGCTTTCTTT.

The CDR3 sequence: CASSLGFRGTNEKLFF. In nucleotides, the CDR3 is TGTGCCAGCAGCTTAGGTTTCAGGGGAACTAATGAAAAACTGTTTTTT. V is TRBV7-9 and J is TRBJ1-4, with D possibly TRBD1 on 6 matching bases. Germline loops: CDR1 SEHNR, CDR2 FQNEAQ (reference sequence). Between the trimmed V and J ends, which lost 1 base and 1 base, there was a span of 10 bases. CDR3 length equals 16 residues.

This rearrangement joins TRBV7-9 to TRBJ2-5; tentatively, D is TRBD1 (5 bases). Germline CDR1 reads SEHNR; CDR2 reads FQNEAQ (reference sequence). The V end was cut by 3 bases, the J end by 7 bases, with 12 bases between. The CDR3 loop spans 13 amino acids. In DNA, the CDR3 is TGTGCCAGCAGCTTCGACAGTTATGGGACCCAGTACTTC. Translating it yields CASSFDSYGTQYF. The whole variable domain, filled in from reference TRBV7-9 and TRBJ2-5, reads DTGVSQNPRHKITKRGQNVTFRCDPISEHNRLYWYRQTLGQGPEFLTYFQNEAQLEKSRLLSDRFSAERPKGSFSTLEIQRTEQGDSAMYLCASSFDSYGTQYFGPGTRLLVL.

The rearrangement links TRBV15 to TRBJ2-1, with TRBD1 identical over 10 bases. Germline CDR1 reads LNHNV; CDR2 reads YYDKDF (reference sequence). After removal of 3 bases from V and 9 bases from J, the junction contained 2 bases not matched to a gene. The CDR3 is made up of 13 amino acids. DNA of the CDR3: TGTGCCACCAGCAGCCGGGACAGGGGTGAGCAGTTCTTC. Translated: CATSSRDRGEQFF.

This clonotype was recorded a few times. V is TRBV12-3 or TRBV12-4 and J is TRBJ1-6, with 11 positions matching TRBD1. This CDR3 is 16 amino acids long. The V gene end was trimmed by 4 bases and the J gene end by 9 bases; junction bases not matched to a gene: 8. The CDR3 is CASSYGTGGIFSPLHF. The CDR3 nucleotides read TGTGCCAGCAGTTACGGGACAGGGGGAATCTTTTCACCCCTCCACTTT.

This clonotype was seen many times. The chain uses TRBV5-4 and TRBJ2-5; TRBD2 matches 7 bases. In germline, CDR1 is SGHNT, CDR2 YYREEE (reference sequence). This CDR3 is built from 13 residues. V was pared by 6 bases and J by 5 bases, with 7 bases of the junction left unmatched. The CDR3 bases are TGTGCCAGCACCCGGGGAGGGCTCGAGACCCAGTACTTC. Translating it yields CASTRGGLETQYF.

This clonotype came up a few times. In DNA, the CDR3 is TGTGCCAGCAGCTTGGGACCTCTAGACGAGCAGTACGTC. Translation gives CASSLGPLDEQYV. The rearrangement links TRBV5-4 to TRBJ2-7, with D unclear. Germline V lookup: CDR1 SGHNT, CDR2 YYREEE (reference sequence). With 0 bases removed from V and 5 bases from J, the gap between germline ends came to 9 bases. CDR3 length: 13 residues.

The CDR3 DNA follows: TGTGCCAGCAGCATTAATTCACCCCTCCACTTT. Its translation: CASSINSPLHF. The V call is TRBV7-2, the J call TRBJ1-6; D ambiguous. Between the trimmed V and J ends, which lost 5 bases and 6 bases, there was a span of 2 bases. CDR1 is SGHTA and CDR2 is FQGNSA in the germline V gene. CDR3 size: 11 residues.

Here the CDR3 reads CASSVGPSGGTDTQYF. In DNA form, the CDR3 reads TGTGCCAGCAGCGTAGGACCGAGCGGGGGCACAGATACGCAGTATTTT. The chain employs TRBV9 and TRBJ2-3; 7 positions agree with TRBD2. The CDR3 loop spans 16 amino acids. Germline V gene data show CDR1 as SGDLS and CDR2 as YYNGEE. The trim removed 0 bases at V and 1 base at J, leaving 5 bases unmatched.

The table lists this clonotype with a few counts. The V and J genes are TRBV7-2 and TRBJ1-5; 7 nucleotides line up with TRBD1. The junction had 8 bases not matched to a gene; V was cut back by 5 bases and J by 4 bases. The CDR3 sequence is 15 residues long. Per germline, CDR1 SGHTA and CDR2 FQGNSA. CDR3 DNA sequence: TGTGCCAGCAGCCCCTGGGGACAGTCGAATCAGCCCCAGCATTTT. Encoded protein: CASSPWGQSNQPQHF.